These T cell receptor beta chains were read from a single sample in a study of long-term antiretroviral therapy in people with HIV. The repertoire was sequenced with immunoSEQ multiplex PCR; TCRdb's copy has only in-frame clones and lacks some. In the table there are tens of thousands of clones, approximately 96% of which are singletons. The sample consisted of unsorted PBMCs, taken around 6.6 years after starting antiretroviral therapy. The receptors shown here come from a man aged 30 to 45 with HIV. The CDR3 runs from the conserved cysteine through the conserved F or W. The order of the fields is clone size, D gene, CDR3 length, V gene, J gene, CDR3 DNA, CDR3 protein. D genes are given only for firm matches. Part of the rows lack a size; the others show once, few, many or a class for expanded clones.

.,.,16,TRBV21-1,TRBJ2-1,TGTGCCAGCAGCAAACCAACCGGGACAGGGGTCAATGAGCAGTTCTTC,CASSKPTGTGVNEQFF
.,.,15,TRBV7-2,TRBJ2-5,TGTGCCAGCAGCTTCGGGACAAGACTGACTGAGACCCAGTACTTC,CASSFGTRLTETQYF
.,.,16,TRBV27,TRBJ1-5,TGTGCCAGCAGTTTATGGGGGAGTTGGGACAATCAGCCCCAGCATTTT,CASSLWGSWDNQPQHF
.,.,17,TRBV4-3,TRBJ1-4,TGCGCCAGCAGCTACGGGGGATCAGGGTTTCGGAATGAAAAACTGTTTTTT,CASSYGGSGFRNEKLFF
.,.,13,TRBV7-8,TRBJ1-2,TGTGCCAGCAGCCCGACAGGACCATATGGCTACACCTTC,CASSPTGPYGYTF
.,.,15,TRBV9,TRBJ2-1,TGTGCCAGCAGCGCCGGGGCGGCCTCCTACAATGAGCAGTTCTTC,CASSAGAASYNEQFF
.,.,14,TRBV7-9,TRBJ1-2,TGTGCCAGCAGCTTAGCGCAGGGTCACGGTGGCTACACCTTC,CASSLAQGHGGYTF
.,.,12,TRBV14,TRBJ1-1,TGTGCCAGCAGCCGGGGGGGAACCCAAGCTTTCTTT,CASSRGGTQAFF
.,.,13,TRBV18,TRBJ2-5,TGTGCCAGCTCACCCCCCCTCGTGGAGACCCAGTACTTC,CASSPPLVETQYF
.,TRBD2,17,TRBV4-2,TRBJ2-3,TGTGCCAGCAGCCCCGAAAGACTAGCGGGGACCACAGATACGCAGTATTTT,CASSPERLAGTTDTQYF
once,.,13,TRBV7-3,TRBJ1-1,TGTGCCAGCAGCTTAGGGTTGGGAACTGAAGCTTTCTTT,CASSLGLGTEAFF
.,TRBD1,17,TRBV19,TRBJ2-3,TGTGCCAGTAGTATAGATAGACGTGACAGGGGCGGGGATACGCAGTATTTT,CASSIDRRDRGGDTQYF
.,TRBD2,16,TRBV13,TRBJ2-7,TGTGCCAGCAGCTTAGTTGCGGGGGGGCCCATGTACGAGCAGTACTTC,CASSLVAGGPMYEQYF
.,.,12,TRBV19,TRBJ1-6,TGTGCCAGTAGTATTAACCGTTCACCCCTCCACTTT,CASSINRSPLHF
.,TRBD2,15,TRBV7-9,TRBJ2-3,TGTGCCAGCAGCCCCCTCGGGAGGGGGGGGGATACGCAGTATTTT,CASSPLGRGGDTQYF
.,TRBD2,14,TRBV5-6,TRBJ2-7,TGTGCCAGCAGCTTGGCGGGAGGGCCCTACGAGCAGTACTTC,CASSLAGGPYEQYF
.,TRBD1,14,TRBV4-1,TRBJ1-2,TGCGCCAGCAGCCAGGGACAGGGGACGAATGGCTACACCTTC,CASSQGQGTNGYTF
.,.,14,TRBV19,TRBJ1-4,TGTGCCAGTGGTCCGACAGCGCTAAATGAAAAACTGTTTTTT,CASGPTALNEKLFF
.,.,16,TRBV25-1,TRBJ2-7,TGTGCCAGCAGTGGTCCATTCCGGGAGCAGGACTACGAGCAGTACTTC,CASSGPFREQDYEQYF
.,TRBD2,16,TRBV4-3,TRBJ2-3,TGCGCCAGCAGCCAAGATCTTACTAGCGGCACAGATACGCAGTATTTT,CASSQDLTSGTDTQYF
.,.,14,TRBV7-8,TRBJ1-5,TGTGCCAGCAGCTTAGTCAGGGAGGGTCAGCCCCAGCATTTT,CASSLVREGQPQHF
.,TRBD1,15,TRBV23-1,TRBJ1-5,TGCGCCAGCAGTCTGGGACAGGGGGCGGGTCAGCCCCAGCATTTT,CASSLGQGAGQPQHF
.,.,13,TRBV30,TRBJ2-7,TGTGCCTGGAGTGTCGACCCCCAGAGCCAGCAGTACTTC,CAWSVDPQSQQYF
.,TRBD2,16,TRBV5-4,TRBJ2-1,TGTGCCAGCAGCTTGGGCAGCGGGAGCGTAGTGGATGAGCAGTTCTTC,CASSLGSGSVVDEQFF
.,TRBD1,15,TRBV6-1,TRBJ1-5,TGTGCCAGCAGTGAAGCAAGAGGGGGCCATCAGCCCCAGCATTTT,CASSEARGGHQPQHF